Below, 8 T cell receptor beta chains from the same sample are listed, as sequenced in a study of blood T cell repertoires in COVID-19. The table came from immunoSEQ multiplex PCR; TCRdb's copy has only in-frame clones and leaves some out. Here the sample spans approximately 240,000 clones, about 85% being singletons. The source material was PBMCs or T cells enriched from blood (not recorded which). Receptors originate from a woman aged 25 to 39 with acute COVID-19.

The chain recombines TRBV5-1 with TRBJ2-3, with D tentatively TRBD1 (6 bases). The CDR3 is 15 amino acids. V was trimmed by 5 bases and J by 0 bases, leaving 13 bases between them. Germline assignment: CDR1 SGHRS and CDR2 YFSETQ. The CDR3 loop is CASSSDGTSTDTQYF. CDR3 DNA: TGCGCCAGCAGTTCAGACGGGACAAGCACAGATACGCAGTATTTT.

CDR3 sequence (DNA): TGCAGCGCCGGGTGGGACAGCCCACAGTATTTT. Its protein product is CSAGWDSPQYF. This chain uses TRBV29-1 with TRBJ2-3; 7 bases fit TRBD1. V was clipped by 7 bases and J by 12 bases; unmatched bases: 10. The CDR3 sequence is 11 residues long. Looked up from germline, CDR1 is SQVTM and CDR2 is ANQGSEA.

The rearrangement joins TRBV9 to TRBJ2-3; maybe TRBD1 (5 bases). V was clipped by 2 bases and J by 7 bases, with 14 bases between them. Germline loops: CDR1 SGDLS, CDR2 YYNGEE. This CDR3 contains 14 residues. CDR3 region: CASSVASGAHTQYF. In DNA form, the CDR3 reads TGTGCCAGCAGCGTCGCCTCTGGGGCACATACGCAGTATTTT. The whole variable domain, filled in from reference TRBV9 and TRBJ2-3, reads DSGVTQTPKHLITATGQRVTLRCSPRSGDLSVYWYQQSLDQGLQFLIQYYNGEERAKGNILERFSAQQFPDLHSELNLSSLELGDSALYFCASSVASGAHTQYFGPGTRLTVL.

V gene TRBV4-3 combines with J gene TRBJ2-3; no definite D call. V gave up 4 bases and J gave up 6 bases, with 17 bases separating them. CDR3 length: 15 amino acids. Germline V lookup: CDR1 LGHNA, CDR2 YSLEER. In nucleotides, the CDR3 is TGCGCCAGCAGCCCCGGTGGTAGTGCGGCGGATACGCAGTATTTT. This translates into CASSPGGSAADTQYF.

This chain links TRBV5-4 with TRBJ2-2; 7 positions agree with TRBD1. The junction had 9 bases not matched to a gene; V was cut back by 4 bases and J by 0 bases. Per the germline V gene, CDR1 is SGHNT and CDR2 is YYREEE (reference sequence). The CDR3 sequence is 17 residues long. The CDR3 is CASSPRQGLTNTGELFF. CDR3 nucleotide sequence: TGTGCCAGCAGCCCCAGACAGGGCCTTACGAACACCGGGGAGCTGTTTTTT.

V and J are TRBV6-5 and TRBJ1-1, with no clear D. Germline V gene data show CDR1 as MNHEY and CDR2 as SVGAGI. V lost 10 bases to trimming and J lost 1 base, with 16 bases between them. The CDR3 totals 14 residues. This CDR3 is CANTPMTQNTEAFF. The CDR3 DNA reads TGTGCCAACACACCAATGACACAGAACACTGAAGCTTTCTTT.

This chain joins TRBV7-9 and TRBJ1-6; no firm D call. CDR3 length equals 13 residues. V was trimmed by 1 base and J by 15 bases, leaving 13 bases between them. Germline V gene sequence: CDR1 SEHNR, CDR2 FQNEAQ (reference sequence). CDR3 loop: CASSLDGREDLHF. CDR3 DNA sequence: TGTGCCAGCAGCTTAGATGGGCGGGAGGACCTCCACTTT.

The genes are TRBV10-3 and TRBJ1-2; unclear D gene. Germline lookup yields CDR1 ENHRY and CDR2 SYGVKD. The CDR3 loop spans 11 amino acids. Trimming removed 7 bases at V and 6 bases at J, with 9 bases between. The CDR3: CAIKQGDGYTF. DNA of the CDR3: TGTGCCATCAAGCAAGGAGATGGCTACACCTTC.